The source of this TCR beta chain is a study of T cells in Graves' hyperthyroidism and ophthalmopathy. RNA transcripts gave rise to amplified TCR beta CDR3 regions. The HTBI set primed first-round TCR CDR3 RT-PCR. TCRdb passed the multiplex PCR reads through MiXCR, listing each CDR3 protein once. The sample includes 300,000 or so distinct CDR3 sequences, roughly a fifth of them seen just once. V was shortened by 3 bases and J by 0 bases, with 9 bases between the two germline ends. The CDR3 has 15 residues. Germline CDR1 reads LGHDT; CDR2 reads YNNKEL (reference sequence). The sequence was collected from a woman aged 45-65 years with Graves' hyperthyroidism. The chain links TRBV3-1 to TRBJ2-1; D call uncertain. Sample: blood. CDR3 DNA: TGTGCCAGCAGCCAGGGCCGGATCTCCTACAATGAGCAGTTCTTC. It specifies CASSQGRISYNEQFF.